The sequence of this TCR beta chain was determined in a study of OX40 agonist ivuxolimab in advanced cancers. Study context: All patients had ivuxolimab intravenously every 2 weeks at 0.01 to 10 mg/kg.

Germline values: CDR1 MGHRA, CDR2 YSYEKL. This CDR3 contains 15 residues. Unmatched junction bases numbered 5, after V lost 4 bases and J lost 1 base. Repertoires were generated with immunoSEQ multiplex PCR, while TCRdb's copy carries only in-frame clones and drops some. The sample shows 70,000 or so clones, almost 90% of them seen only once. Study-level findings and limits: Among T cells, CD8+ cells averaged more expanded clones than CD4+ cells. Normalized T-cell clonal expansion was also low in a subset of nonresponders.

Only one count was recorded for this clone. As yet, its antigen is unknown. Patients were ruled out by autoimmune disease history or systemic immunosuppression. The sample here was CD4+ or CD8+ T cells sorted from blood, taken in a trial of the OX40 agonist ivuxolimab. The clonotype was recovered from an adult with an advanced solid tumor such as melanoma, head and neck, liver or kidney cancer. The chain carries TRBV4-1 and TRBJ2-5, with 8 bases matching TRBD1. CDR3 nucleotides: TGCGCCAGCAGCCCCCTTGGGACAGGCCAAGAGACCCAGTACTTC. It specifies CASSPLGTGQETQYF.